The rows below give T cell receptor beta chains drawn from one sample of a study of cytomegalovirus exposure and HLA in healthy donors. Assay: immunoSEQ multiplex PCR; the TCRdb copy retains only in-frame clones and omits some. The data hold about 140,000 clones, with about 74% observed a single time. Specimen: PBMCs. The receptors come from a middle-aged man in good health and CMV-seronegative. Each CDR3 is given without its conserved first and last residue. Size is stated for part of the rows, as once, few or many counts, or as a class when the clone is expanded.

v_call	j_call	clone_size	cdr3_aa
TRBV7-9	TRBJ1-1	once	ASSLGHDREAF
TRBV27	TRBJ1-2	NA	ASSFTEAYGYT
TRBV2	TRBJ1-5	once	ASSLGQGVNQPQH
TRBV7-9	TRBJ2-5	few	ASSLRGQGDKTQY
TRBV5-1	TRBJ2-2	NA	ASSLAGLGAGSGELF
TRBV7-8	TRBJ1-1	NA	ASSLTATGQNTEAF
TRBV13	TRBJ2-7	NA	ASSLELTSGPYEQY
TRBV30	TRBJ2-2	NA	AWTWTAANTGELF
TRBV15	TRBJ1-3	NA	ATLTSGNTIY
TRBV6-5	TRBJ2-1	NA	ASSRRDFGNEQF
TRBV28	TRBJ2-1	NA	ASGGLAGASNEQF
TRBV10-3	TRBJ2-1	NA	AISESTGGHNEQF
TRBV5-6	TRBJ2-6	NA	ASSRRGPGANVLT
TRBV7-2	TRBJ2-5	NA	ASSPPTSGGAETQY
TRBV5-1	TRBJ2-5	NA	ASRSLAGGFQETQY
TRBV9	TRBJ2-7	NA	ASSVGGVDEQY
TRBV4-3	TRBJ1-1	NA	ASSQGAGGDPDTEAF
TRBV30	TRBJ1-6	NA	AWSPEGQFSSYNSPLH
TRBV30	TRBJ1-2	NA	AWSPGRGAVYGYT
TRBV4-3	TRBJ1-1	NA	ASSQRTGYKGNTEAF
TRBV18	TRBJ2-5	NA	ASSPSGYLETQY
TRBV6-4	TRBJ1-1	NA	ASYRVVTEAF
TRBV7-3	TRBJ2-2	once	ASSLGGAYGELF